Below are 27 T cell receptor beta chains sequenced from a single sample in a study of shared clonotypes between healthy human individuals. The table came from immunoSEQ multiplex PCR; TCRdb's copy has only in-frame clones and leaves some out. The profile shows 1.6 million or so clones, about 96% of them singletons. Material for sequencing was naive CD4+ T cells sorted from blood. Noted subset: CD45RA+ positively selected. Receptors originate from a man in his thirties or forties in good health.

The rearrangement joins TRBV14 to TRBJ2-2; D might be TRBD1 (6 bases). V lost 1 base and J 1 base, leaving 10 bases between the germline ends. The germline gives CDR1 SGHDN, CDR2 FVKESK. This CDR3 is built from 16 residues. DNA for the CDR3: TGTGCCAGCAGCCAAGTAGGGGGAGTGAACACCGGGGAGCTGTTTTTT. This translates into CASSQVGGVNTGELFF.

The CDR3 reads CASSFLAKNIQYF. CDR3 DNA sequence: TGTGCCAGCAGTTTCTTAGCCAAAAACATTCAGTACTTC. The V call is TRBV27, the J call TRBJ2-4; no reliable D call. The CDR3 runs 13 residues. Trimming left V 3 bases short and J 0 bases short, with 3 bases between. The germline V gene has CDR1 MNHEY and CDR2 SMNVEV (reference sequence).

This rearrangement joins TRBV4-2 to TRBJ1-4, with D uncertain. V lost 0 bases and J 8 bases, leaving 13 bases between the germline ends. This CDR3 has 15 amino acids. CDR1 and CDR2 (germline): LGHNA, YNFKEQ. The CDR3: CASSQDVNAAEKLFF. CDR3 in DNA: TGTGCCAGCAGCCAAGATGTTAACGCCGCCGAAAAACTGTTTTTT.

This clone was seen only once. CDR3 nucleotides: TGTGCCAGCAGCTTAGTCCCGGGACTAGCGGGGGGCTCCTACAATGAGCAGTTCTTC. The encoded protein is CASSLVPGLAGGSYNEQFF. The rearrangement uses TRBV7-3 and TRBJ2-1; 15 bases match TRBD2. This CDR3 comprises 19 residues. J was trimmed by 0 bases and V by 2 bases; bases with no gene match: 5. The germline V gene has CDR1 SGHTA and CDR2 FQGTGA.

Only one count was recorded for this clone. The genes are TRBV13 and TRBJ2-3; the match to TRBD1 covers 8 bases. The CDR3 has 15 residues. The J segment lost 2 bases and the V segment lost 7 bases, leaving 8 bases of the junction unmatched. Per germline, CDR1 PRHDT and CDR2 FYEKMQ (reference sequence). For the CDR3, the DNA is TGTGCCAGCACCCTTCGGACAGGGACCACAGATACGCAGTATTTT. Translating it yields CASTLRTGTTDTQYF.

The chain recombines TRBV11-3 with TRBJ2-5; D remains unclear. The CDR3 spans 14 residues. V was trimmed by 5 bases and J by 2 bases, leaving 12 bases between them. The germline gives CDR1 SGHNT, CDR2 YENEEA. The CDR3 is CASSKDQEQETQYF. The CDR3 bases are TGTGCCAGCAGCAAGGACCAAGAACAAGAGACCCAGTACTTC.

The V call is TRBV5-4, the J call TRBJ2-3; D is possibly TRBD2 (6 bases). V shed 0 bases and J shed 1 base, with 12 bases lying between them. The CDR3 extends over 16 amino acids. From germline, CDR1 is SGHNT and CDR2 YYREEE (reference sequence). This CDR3 is CASSLVLGEGTDTQYF. Written as DNA, the CDR3 is TGTGCCAGCAGCTTGGTACTAGGGGAGGGCACAGATACGCAGTATTTT.

Of note for this clone: This CDR3 is also generated by other DNA sequences in the sample. CDR3: CASSPTQGVSYEQYF. For the CDR3, the DNA is TGTGCCAGCTCACCAACACAAGGCGTCTCCTACGAGCAGTACTTC. The rearrangement uses TRBV18 and TRBJ2-7; D not resolved. From germline, CDR1 is KGHSH and CDR2 LQKENI. This CDR3 comprises 15 residues. Between the trimmed V and J ends, which lost 2 bases and 0 bases, there was a span of 11 bases.

The chain carries TRBV28 and TRBJ2-1; 9 bases align to TRBD1. This CDR3 contains 14 residues. With V trimmed by 10 bases and J by 0 bases, 4 bases remained unmatched. Looked up from germline, CDR1 is MDHEN and CDR2 is SYDVKM. CDR3 loop: CATGTGSSYNEQFF. As DNA, the CDR3 is TGTGCCACAGGGACAGGGAGCTCCTACAATGAGCAGTTCTTC.

The rearrangement uses TRBV19 and TRBJ2-1; TRBD1 agrees at 8 bases. J gave up 3 bases and V 8 bases, and 9 bases lay outside the gene matches. The CDR3 loop spans 15 amino acids. CDR1 is LNHDA and CDR2 is SQIVND in the germline V gene (reference sequence). Here the CDR3 reads CASSFRDRYYNEQFF. In nucleotides, the CDR3 is TGTGCCAGTTCTTTCCGGGACAGGTACTACAATGAGCAGTTCTTC.

This chain joins TRBV29-1 and TRBJ2-7, with 11 bases identical to TRBD2. Per germline, CDR1 SQVTM and CDR2 ANQGSEA. V was pared by 7 bases and J by 4 bases, with 21 bases of the junction left unmatched. The CDR3 is 18 residues long. The CDR3 loop is CSAKTGTSGPSGVYEQYF. As DNA, the CDR3 is TGCAGCGCCAAAACCGGGACTAGCGGACCTTCTGGGGTTTACGAGCAGTACTTC.

A remark on this clone: Germline is not matched at one junction end, which may reflect a read error. V and J are TRBV25-1 and TRBJ1-5, with D perhaps TRBD1 (6 bases). From germline, CDR1 is MGHDK and CDR2 SYGVNS. The CDR3 contains 16 residues. As DNA, the CDR3 is TGTGCCGGCAGTGAATCGGGGGCAGGTGATTTGCAGCCCCAGCATTTT. Encoded protein: CAGSESGAGDLQPQHF. The complete variable domain, with remaining parts taken from reference TRBV25-1 and TRBJ1-5, reads EADIYQTPRYLVIGTGKKITLECSQTMGHDKMYWYQQDPGMELHLIHYSYGVNSTEKGDLSSESTVSRIRTEHFPLTLESARPSHTSQYLCAGSESGAGDLQPQHFGDGTRLSIL.

V usage is TRBV28 and J usage is TRBJ1-3; perhaps TRBD1 as D (5 bases). The CDR3 is 14 amino acids. CDR1 and CDR2 from the germline V gene are MDHEN and SYDVKM. The ends were cut back, 5 bases at V and 4 bases at J, with 12 bases in the middle. The CDR3 bases are TGTGCCAGCAGTGATCGGGGCCGCGGAAACACCATATATTTT. It encodes CASSDRGRGNTIYF.

The chain couples TRBV21-1 to TRBJ2-1; the table's D gene call, TRBD2, was not cross checked with the DNA. TRBV21-1 is assigned pseudogene status. The CDR3 length is 15 residues. The CDR3 region has the DNA TGTGCCAGCCACAGGACTAGCGGGAGTAGGGGTGAGCAGTTCTTC. This encodes CASHRTSGSRGEQFF.

The gene calls are TRBV5-1 and TRBJ1-2; TRBD1 agrees at 7 bases. Trimming at V came to 0 bases and at J to 5 bases, leaving 10 bases not matched to a gene. This CDR3 spans 16 amino acids. In germline, CDR1 is SGHRS, CDR2 YFSETQ. CDR3 nucleotide sequence: TGCGCCAGCAGCTTGGGAACATCCGGGACAGAATATGGCTACACCTTC. This encodes CASSLGTSGTEYGYTF.

This clone appeared a single time. This sample includes further DNA sequences coding for the same CDR3. V usage is TRBV5-1 and J usage is TRBJ1-5; 7 nucleotides align to TRBD1. Trimming took 0 bases from V and 4 from J; bases not matched to a gene: 4. CDR3 length: 15 residues. The germline gives CDR1 SGHRS, CDR2 YFSETQ. CDR3 protein: CASSLGVQGNQPQHF. CDR3 nucleotides: TGCGCCAGCAGCTTGGGGGTACAGGGGAATCAGCCCCAGCATTTT.

The chain links TRBV27 to TRBJ2-3; 8 nucleotides match TRBD1. This CDR3 is built from 17 residues. V was pared by 1 base and J by 3 bases, with 9 bases of the junction left unmatched. Per the germline V gene, CDR1 is MNHEY and CDR2 is SMNVEV (reference sequence). CDR3 loop: CASSLWARQGLTDTQYF. The CDR3 region has the DNA TGTGCCAGCAGTTTATGGGCACGACAGGGGTTGACAGATACGCAGTATTTT.

The chain couples TRBV7-9 to TRBJ1-1; D is perhaps TRBD1 (6 bases). The CDR3 has 15 amino acids. Trimming pared 5 bases from V and 4 bases from J, leaving 17 bases between. The V gene's germline CDR1 is SEHNR and CDR2 FQNEAQ (reference sequence). The CDR3 protein is CASSIRGGSRTEAFF. CDR3 nucleotide sequence: TGTGCCAGCAGCATTCGAGGGGGATCCCGCACTGAAGCTTTCTTT.

The chain couples TRBV5-1 to TRBJ1-5; D may be TRBD1 (5 bases). Germline V CDR1 and CDR2: SGHRS, YFSETQ. V was cut by 4 bases and J by 0 bases, with 11 bases left in between. This CDR3 is 15 amino acids long. Here the CDR3 reads CASSPAGNSNQPQHF. CDR3 in DNA: TGCGCCAGCAGCCCCGCAGGGAATAGCAATCAGCCCCAGCATTTT.

The chain couples TRBV4-3 to TRBJ2-2; TRBD2 matches 14 bases. The CDR3 contains 17 residues. The V and J ends lost 4 bases and 6 bases, in that order; junction bases with no gene match: 7. Germline loops: CDR1 LGHNA, CDR2 YSLEER. In DNA form, the CDR3 reads TGCGCCAGCAGCCCGGGACTAGCGGGAGCTGTTCCCGGGGAGCTGTTTTTT. It specifies CASSPGLAGAVPGELFF.

The gene calls are TRBV11-1 and TRBJ1-5; D perhaps matches TRBD1 (5 bases). This CDR3 is 16 amino acids long. V gave up 1 base and J gave up 3 bases, with 13 bases separating them. Germline V gives CDR1 SGHAT, CDR2 FQDESV (reference sequence). In DNA, the CDR3 is TGTGCCAGCAGCTTAGGCCCACCAGGGTACAATCAGCCCCAGCATTTT. Translating gives CASSLGPPGYNQPQHF. The full variable domain, with the rest looked up from reference TRBV11-1 and TRBJ1-5, is EAEVAQSPRYKITEKSQAVAFWCDPISGHATLYWYRQILGQGPELLVQFQDESVVDDSQLPKDRFSAERLKGVDSTLKIQPAELGDSAMYLCASSLGPPGYNQPQHFGDGTRLSIL.

V is TRBV7-9 and J is TRBJ2-7; 9 nucleotides line up with TRBD2. Germline CDR1 SEHNR, CDR2 FQNEAQ (reference sequence). V shed 1 base, J shed 6 bases, and the junction held 4 bases outside the gene matches. This CDR3 is 14 amino acids long. DNA for the CDR3: TGTGCCAGCAGCTTAGACCTAGCGGGATTCGAGCAGTACTTC. Protein sequence: CASSLDLAGFEQYF.

Concerning this clone itself: In the same sample, other DNA sequences code for this CDR3. V gene TRBV29-1 combines with J gene TRBJ2-7, with 7 bases lining up with TRBD2. The V segment lost 6 bases and the J segment 0 bases; nucleotides outside the gene matches: 2. The germline V gene has CDR1 SQVTM and CDR2 ANQGSEA. The CDR3 length is 12 residues. As DNA, the CDR3 is TGCAGCGTCGGGACTAACTCCTACGAGCAGTACTTC. Amino acid sequence: CSVGTNSYEQYF.

The chain uses TRBV2 and TRBJ2-3; D unclear. The CDR3 consists of 15 residues. V dropped 6 bases and J dropped 4 bases, with 17 bases sitting between them. Germline loops: CDR1 SNHLY, CDR2 FYNNEI. The CDR3, as DNA: TGTGCCAGCAGCGGACCCACCCCCTTAGCAGATACGCAGTATTTT. Encoded protein: CASSGPTPLADTQYF.

The V call is TRBV10-1, the J call TRBJ2-2; a possible D gene is TRBD2 (5 bases). Germline loops: CDR1 WNHNN, CDR2 SYGVQD (reference sequence). CDR3 length: 13 amino acids. Trimming removed 6 bases at V and 5 bases at J, with 10 bases between. CDR3 nucleotides: TGCGCCAGCAGCCTCACTAGTACCGGGGAGCTGTTTTTT. This translates into CASSLTSTGELFF.

The rearrangement joins TRBV4-3 to TRBJ1-1, with TRBD1 identical over 7 bases. CDR3 length: 17 amino acids. Germline CDR1 LGHNA, CDR2 YSLEER. V trimming: 0 bases; J trimming: 5 bases; junction bases outside the gene matches: 12. For the CDR3, the DNA is TGCGCCAGCAGCCAAGACCCCAAGGGGGCTGGAAGGACTGAAGCTTTCTTT. This codes for CASSQDPKGAGRTEAFF.

The rearrangement joins TRBV28 to TRBJ2-7; unclear D gene. CDR1 MDHEN and CDR2 SYDVKM come from the germline V gene. V dropped 7 bases and J dropped 6 bases, with 22 bases sitting between them. There are 15 residues in the CDR3. CDR3 nucleotide sequence: TGTGCCAGCAAAACGATGGATACACCGTCTATCGAGCAGTACTTC. Protein product: CASKTMDTPSIEQYF. The full variable domain, rest sourced from reference TRBV28 and TRBJ2-7, is DVKVTQSSRYLVKRTGEKVFLECVQDMDHENMFWYRQDPGLGLRLIYFSYDVKMKEKGDIPEGYSVSREKKERFSLILESASTNQTSMYLCASKTMDTPSIEQYFGPGTRLTVT.